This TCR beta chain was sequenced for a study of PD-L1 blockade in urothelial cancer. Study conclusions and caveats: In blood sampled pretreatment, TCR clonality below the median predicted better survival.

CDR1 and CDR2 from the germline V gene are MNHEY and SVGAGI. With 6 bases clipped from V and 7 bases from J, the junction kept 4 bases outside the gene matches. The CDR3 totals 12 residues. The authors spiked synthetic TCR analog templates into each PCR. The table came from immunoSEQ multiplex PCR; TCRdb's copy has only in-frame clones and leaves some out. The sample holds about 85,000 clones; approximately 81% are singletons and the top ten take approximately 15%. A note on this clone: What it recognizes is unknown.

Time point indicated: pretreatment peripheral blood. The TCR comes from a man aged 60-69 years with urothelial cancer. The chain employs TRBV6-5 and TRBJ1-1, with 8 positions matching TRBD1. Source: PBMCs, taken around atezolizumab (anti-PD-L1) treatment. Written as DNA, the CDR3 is TGTGCCAGCAGCCGGACAGGGTATGAAGCTTTCTTT. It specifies CASSRTGYEAFF.